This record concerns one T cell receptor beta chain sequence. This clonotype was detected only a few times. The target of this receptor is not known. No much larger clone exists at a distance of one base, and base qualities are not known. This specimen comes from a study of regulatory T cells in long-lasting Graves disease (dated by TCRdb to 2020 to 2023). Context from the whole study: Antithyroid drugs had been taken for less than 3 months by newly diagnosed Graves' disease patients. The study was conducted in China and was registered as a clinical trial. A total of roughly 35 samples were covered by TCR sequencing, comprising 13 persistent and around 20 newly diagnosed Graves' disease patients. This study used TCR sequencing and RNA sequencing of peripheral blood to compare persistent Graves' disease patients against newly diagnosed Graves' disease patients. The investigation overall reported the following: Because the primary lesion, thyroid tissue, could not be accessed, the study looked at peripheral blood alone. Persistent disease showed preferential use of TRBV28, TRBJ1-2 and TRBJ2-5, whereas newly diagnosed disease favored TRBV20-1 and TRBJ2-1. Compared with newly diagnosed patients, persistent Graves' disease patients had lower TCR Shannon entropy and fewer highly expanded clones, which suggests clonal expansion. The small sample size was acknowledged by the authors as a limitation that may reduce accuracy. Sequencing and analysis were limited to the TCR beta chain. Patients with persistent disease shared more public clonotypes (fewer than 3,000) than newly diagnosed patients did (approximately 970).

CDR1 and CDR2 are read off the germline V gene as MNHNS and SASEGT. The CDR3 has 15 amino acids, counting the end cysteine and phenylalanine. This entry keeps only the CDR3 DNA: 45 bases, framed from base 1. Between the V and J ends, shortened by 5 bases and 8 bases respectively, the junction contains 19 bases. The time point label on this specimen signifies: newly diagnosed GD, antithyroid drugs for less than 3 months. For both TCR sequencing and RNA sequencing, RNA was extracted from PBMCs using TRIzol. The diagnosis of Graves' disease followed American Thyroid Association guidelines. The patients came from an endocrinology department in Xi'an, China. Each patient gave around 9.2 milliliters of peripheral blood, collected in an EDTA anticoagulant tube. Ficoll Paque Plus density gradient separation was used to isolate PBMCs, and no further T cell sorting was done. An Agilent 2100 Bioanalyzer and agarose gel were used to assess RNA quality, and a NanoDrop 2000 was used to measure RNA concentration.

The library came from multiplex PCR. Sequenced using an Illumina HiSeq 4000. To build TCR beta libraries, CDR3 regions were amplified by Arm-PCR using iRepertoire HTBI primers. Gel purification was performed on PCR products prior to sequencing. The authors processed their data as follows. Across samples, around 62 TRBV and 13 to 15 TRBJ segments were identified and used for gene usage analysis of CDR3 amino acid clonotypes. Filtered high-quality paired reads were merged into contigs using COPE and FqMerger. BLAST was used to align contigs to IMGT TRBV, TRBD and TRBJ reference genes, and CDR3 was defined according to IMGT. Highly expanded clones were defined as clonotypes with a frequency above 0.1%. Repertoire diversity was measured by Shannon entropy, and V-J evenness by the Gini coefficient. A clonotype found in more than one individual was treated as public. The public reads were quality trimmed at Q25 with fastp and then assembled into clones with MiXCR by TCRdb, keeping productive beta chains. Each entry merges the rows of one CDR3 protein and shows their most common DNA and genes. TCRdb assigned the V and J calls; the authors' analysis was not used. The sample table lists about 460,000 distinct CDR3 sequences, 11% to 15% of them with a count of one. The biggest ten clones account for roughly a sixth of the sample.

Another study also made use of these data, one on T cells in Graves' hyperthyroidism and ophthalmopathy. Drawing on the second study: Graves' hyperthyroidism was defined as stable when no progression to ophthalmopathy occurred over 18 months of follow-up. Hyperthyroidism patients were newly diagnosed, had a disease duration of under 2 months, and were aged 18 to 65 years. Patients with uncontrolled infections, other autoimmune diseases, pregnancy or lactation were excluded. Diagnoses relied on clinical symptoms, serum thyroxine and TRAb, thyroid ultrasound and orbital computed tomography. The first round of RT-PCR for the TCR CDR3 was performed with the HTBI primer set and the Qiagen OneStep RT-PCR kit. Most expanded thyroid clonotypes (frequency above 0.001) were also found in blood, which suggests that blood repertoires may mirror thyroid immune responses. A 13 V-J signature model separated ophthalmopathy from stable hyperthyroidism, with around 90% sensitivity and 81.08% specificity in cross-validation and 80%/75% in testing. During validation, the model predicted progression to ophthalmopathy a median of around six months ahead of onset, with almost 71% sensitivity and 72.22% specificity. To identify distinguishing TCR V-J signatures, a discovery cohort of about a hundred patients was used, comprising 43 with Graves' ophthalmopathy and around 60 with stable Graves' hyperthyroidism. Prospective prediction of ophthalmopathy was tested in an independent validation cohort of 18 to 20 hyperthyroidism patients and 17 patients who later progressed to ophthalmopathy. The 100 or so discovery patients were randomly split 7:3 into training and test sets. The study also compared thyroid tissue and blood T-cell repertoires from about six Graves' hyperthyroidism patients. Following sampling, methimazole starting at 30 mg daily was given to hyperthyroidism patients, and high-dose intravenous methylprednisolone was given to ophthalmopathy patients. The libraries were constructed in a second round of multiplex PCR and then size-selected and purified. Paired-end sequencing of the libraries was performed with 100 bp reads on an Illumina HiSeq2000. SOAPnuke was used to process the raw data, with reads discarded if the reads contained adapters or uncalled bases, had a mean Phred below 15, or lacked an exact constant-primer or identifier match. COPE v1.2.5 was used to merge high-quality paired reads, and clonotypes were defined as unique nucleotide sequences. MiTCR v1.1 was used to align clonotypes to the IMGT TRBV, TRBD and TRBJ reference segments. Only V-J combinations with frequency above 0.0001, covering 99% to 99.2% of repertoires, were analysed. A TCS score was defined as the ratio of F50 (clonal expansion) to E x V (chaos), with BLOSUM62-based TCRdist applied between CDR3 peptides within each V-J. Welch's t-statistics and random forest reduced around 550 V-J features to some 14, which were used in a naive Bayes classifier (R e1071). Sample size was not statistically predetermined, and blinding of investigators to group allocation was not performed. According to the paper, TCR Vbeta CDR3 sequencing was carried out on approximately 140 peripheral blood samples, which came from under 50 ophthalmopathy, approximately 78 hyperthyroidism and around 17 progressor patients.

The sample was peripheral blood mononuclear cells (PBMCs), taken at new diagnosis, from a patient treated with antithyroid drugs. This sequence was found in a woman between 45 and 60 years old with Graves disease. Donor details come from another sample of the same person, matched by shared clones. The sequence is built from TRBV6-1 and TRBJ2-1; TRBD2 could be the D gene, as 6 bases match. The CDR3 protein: CASSYSSGLLDEQFF. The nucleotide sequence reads TGTGCCAGCAGTTACAGTAGCGGACTCCTCGATGAGCAGTTCTTC.